This T cell receptor (beta chain) is drawn from a study of shared clonotypes between healthy human individuals. Trimming stripped 5 bases from V and 6 bases from J, with 14 bases between. CDR3 size: 15 residues. Germline V gene lookup returns CDR1 MNHNY and CDR2 SVGAGI (reference sequence). Measured with immunoSEQ multiplex PCR; TCRdb has only the in-frame clones, and not every one. The table includes around 2.1 million clones, roughly 95% detected once. This clone was detected once. Sequencing was carried out using naive CD4+ T cells sorted from blood. The subset here: CD45RA+ positively selected. The clonotype comes from a man between 18 and 35 years old in good health. V and J are TRBV6-6 and TRBJ1-6, with D uncertain. The CDR3 region has the DNA TGTGCCAGCAGTCCCCCGAGGGAGATTAATTCACCCCTCCACTTT. This sequence encodes CASSPPREINSPLHF.